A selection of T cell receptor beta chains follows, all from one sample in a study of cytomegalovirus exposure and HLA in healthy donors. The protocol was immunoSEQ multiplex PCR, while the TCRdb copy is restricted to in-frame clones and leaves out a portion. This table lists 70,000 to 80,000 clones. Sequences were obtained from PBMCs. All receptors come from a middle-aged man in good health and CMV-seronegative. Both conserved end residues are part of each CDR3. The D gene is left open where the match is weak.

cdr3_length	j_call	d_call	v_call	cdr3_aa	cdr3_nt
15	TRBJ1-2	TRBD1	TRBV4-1	CASSQQRQGGGGYTF	TGCGCCAGCAGCCAACAGAGACAGGGTGGTGGTGGCTACACCTTC
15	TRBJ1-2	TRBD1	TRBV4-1	CASSPRDRGRGGYTF	TGCGCCAGCAGCCCAAGGGACAGGGGGAGAGGAGGCTACACCTTC
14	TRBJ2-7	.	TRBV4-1	CASSHVGTCYEQYF	TGCGCCAGCAGCCACGTTGGGACATGCTACGAGCAGTACTTC
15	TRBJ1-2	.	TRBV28	CASRSAADTSIGYTF	TGTGCCAGCAGATCCGCCGCGGACACCTCTATTGGCTACACCTTC
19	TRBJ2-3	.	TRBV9	CASSPRGSGLAVSTDTQYF	TGTGCCAGCAGCCCGAGGGGGAGTGGCCTAGCGGTGAGCACAGATACGCAGTATTTT
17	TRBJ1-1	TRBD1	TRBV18	CASSLGTGENMNTEAFF	TGTGCCAGCTCACTGGGGACAGGGGAAAATATGAACACTGAAGCTTTCTTT
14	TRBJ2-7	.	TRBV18	CASSPPDRFDEQYF	TGTGCCAGCTCACCACCTGACAGGTTCGACGAGCAGTACTTC
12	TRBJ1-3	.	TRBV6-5	CASSPEGNTIYF	TGTGCCAGCAGCCCGGAGGGAAACACCATATATTTT
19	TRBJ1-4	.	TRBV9	CASSNPGLSTGGHNEKLFF	TGTGCCAGCAGCAATCCGGGACTGTCAACGGGCGGGCATAATGAAAAACTGTTTTTT
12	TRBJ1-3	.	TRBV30	CAWQQGGYTIYF	TGTGCCTGGCAACAGGGCGGGTACACCATATATTTT
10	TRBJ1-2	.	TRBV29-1	CSVDLYGYTF	TGCAGCGTTGATCTGTATGGCTACACCTTC
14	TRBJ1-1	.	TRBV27	CASSFRGMNTEAFF	TGTGCCAGCAGTTTTCGGGGGATGAACACTGAAGCTTTCTTT
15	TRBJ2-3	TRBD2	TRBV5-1	CASAQLGGKTDTQYF	TGCGCCAGCGCTCAGCTCGGGGGGAAGACAGATACGCAGTATTTT
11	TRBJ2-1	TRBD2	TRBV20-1	CSAITGGAGFF	TGCAGTGCCATAACCGGGGGGGCAGGGTTCTTC
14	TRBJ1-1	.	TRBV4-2	CASSQGQEIGWAFF	TGTGCCAGCAGCCAAGGACAGGAGATAGGGTGGGCTTTCTTT
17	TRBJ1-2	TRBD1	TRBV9	CASSVGPGQGEIYGYTF	TGTGCCAGCAGCGTAGGGCCAGGACAGGGTGAAATCTATGGCTACACCTTC
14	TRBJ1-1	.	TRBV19	CASSTSTGNTEAFF	TGTGCCAGTAGTACATCGACAGGGAACACTGAAGCTTTCTTT
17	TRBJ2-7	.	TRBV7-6	CASSNFLGGSAAYEQYF	TGTGCCAGCAGCAACTTCTTGGGGGGTTCCGCCGCCTACGAGCAGTACTTC
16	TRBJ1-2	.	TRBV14	CASSQDRGSYNYGYTF	TGTGCCAGCAGCCAAGATCGCGGGAGCTATAACTATGGCTACACCTTC
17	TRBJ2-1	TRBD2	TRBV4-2	CASSQVGGGGAMDEQFF	TGTGCCAGCAGCCAAGTCGGGGGCGGGGGGGCCATGGATGAGCAGTTCTTC
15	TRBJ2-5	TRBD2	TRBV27	CASNPAGPPPETQYF	TGTGCCAGCAATCCAGCGGGGCCGCCGCCTGAGACCCAGTACTTC
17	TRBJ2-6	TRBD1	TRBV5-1	CASSWTGGFSGANVLTF	TGCGCCAGCAGCTGGACAGGGGGCTTCTCTGGGGCCAACGTCCTGACTTTC
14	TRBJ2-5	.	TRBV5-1	CASSRPGAQETQYF	TGCGCCAGCAGCAGGCCAGGGGCTCAAGAGACCCAGTACTTC
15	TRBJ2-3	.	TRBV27	CASRSLRAGTDTQYF	TGTGCCAGCAGAAGTTTGCGGGCGGGCACAGATACGCAGTATTTT